This T cell receptor beta chain was found in a study of esophageal squamous cell carcinoma under preoperative chemotherapy. General study findings and limits: Abundant clones tended to shrink rather than expand after paclitaxel-nedaplatin.

This sample's time point: after preoperative PTX-NDP chemotherapy. Preoperative chemotherapy with paclitaxel-nedaplatin was given to patients before surgery. This clonotype was detected ten times or more. Its antigen is undetermined. In TCRdb, the PCR reads were re-called with MiXCR into one record per CDR3 protein. The table lists approximately 20,000 distinct CDR3 sequences, 40% to 55% of them singletons, with around 27% in the top ten. CDR3 length: 17 amino acids. Germline V gene sequence: CDR1 MNHEY, CDR2 SVGEGT. Trimming shortened V by 2 bases and J by 2 bases, and 15 bases separated the two germline ends.

The TCR sequence derives from a human donor with esophageal squamous cell carcinoma. The donor label of this sample is uncertain. This material was acquired from a patient given preoperative chemotherapy. The rearrangement joins TRBV6-2 or TRBV6-3 to TRBJ2-2; D assignment may be TRBD1 or TRBD2 (5 bases each). CDR3 amino acids: CASSYPRDPKNTGELFF. In DNA, the CDR3 is TGTGCCAGCAGTTACCCCCGGGACCCAAAAAACACCGGGGAGCTGTTTTTT.